This T cell receptor (beta chain) comes out of a study of cytomegalovirus exposure and HLA in healthy donors. Study-wide background: Sequencing of 150 million to 200 million T cells in an earlier analysis found 100 million to 140 million unique TCR beta sequences.

Regarding the study as a whole: It was reported in a later analysis that an Asian-associated ancestry cluster showed fewer N-insertions than the approximately 700-donor mean.

Primers included in the PCR were 60 Vbeta and 13 Jbeta primers. Profiling relied on immunoSEQ multiplex PCR, and the TCRdb table lists in-frame clones only, not all of them. In the table there are around 150,000 clones, around four fifths of which are singletons. There are a few counts of this clone. The antigen is undetermined. V lost 6 bases to trimming and J lost 3 bases, with 14 bases between them. Germline V lookup: CDR1 MNHNS, CDR2 SASEGT. The CDR3 sequence is 14 residues long. The receptor was derived from a male donor in good health and CMV-seronegative. The chain employs TRBV6-1 and TRBJ1-2, with a possible D match to TRBD1 (6 bases). The sample was PBMCs. The CDR3: CASSIGGEDYGYTF. The DNA for the CDR3 is TGTGCCAGCAGCATAGGGGGGGAAGACTATGGCTACACCTTC.